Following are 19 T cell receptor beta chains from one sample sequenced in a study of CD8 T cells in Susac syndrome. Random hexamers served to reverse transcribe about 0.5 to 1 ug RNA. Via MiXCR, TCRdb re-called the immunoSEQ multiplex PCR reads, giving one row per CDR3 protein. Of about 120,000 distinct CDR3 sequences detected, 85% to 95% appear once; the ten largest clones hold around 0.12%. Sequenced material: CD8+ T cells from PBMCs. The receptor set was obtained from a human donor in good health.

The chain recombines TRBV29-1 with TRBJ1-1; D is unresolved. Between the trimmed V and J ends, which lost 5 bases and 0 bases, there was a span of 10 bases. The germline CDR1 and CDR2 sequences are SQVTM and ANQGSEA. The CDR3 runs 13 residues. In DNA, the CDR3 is TGCAGCGTTACACAGCTTATGAACACTGAAGCTTTCTTT. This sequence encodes CSVTQLMNTEAFF. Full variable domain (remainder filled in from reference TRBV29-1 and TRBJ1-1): SAVISQKPSRDICQRGTSLTIQCQVDSQVTMMFWYRQQPGQSLTLIATANQGSEATYESGFVIDKFPISRPNLTFSTLTVSNMSPEDSSIYLCSVTQLMNTEAFFGQGTRLTVV.

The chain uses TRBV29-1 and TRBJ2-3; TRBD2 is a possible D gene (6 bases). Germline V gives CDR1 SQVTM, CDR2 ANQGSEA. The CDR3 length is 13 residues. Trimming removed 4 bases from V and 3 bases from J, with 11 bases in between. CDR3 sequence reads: CSVVRGRTDTQYF. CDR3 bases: TGCAGCGTTGTCCGGGGGAGAACAGATACGCAGTATTTT.

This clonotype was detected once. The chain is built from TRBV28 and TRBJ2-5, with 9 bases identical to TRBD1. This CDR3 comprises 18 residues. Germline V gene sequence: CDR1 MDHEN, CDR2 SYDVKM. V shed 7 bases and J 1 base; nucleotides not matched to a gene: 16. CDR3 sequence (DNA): TGTGCCAGCAATTCACTTCGGGGGACAGGGCGACTCCAAGAGACCCAGTACTTC. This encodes CASNSLRGTGRLQETQYF.

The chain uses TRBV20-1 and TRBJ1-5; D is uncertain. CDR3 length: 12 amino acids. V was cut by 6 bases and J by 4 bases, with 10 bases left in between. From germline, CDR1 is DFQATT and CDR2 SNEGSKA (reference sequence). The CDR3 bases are TGCAGTGCGGAGGATCTAAATCAGCCCCAGCATTTT. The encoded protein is CSAEDLNQPQHF.

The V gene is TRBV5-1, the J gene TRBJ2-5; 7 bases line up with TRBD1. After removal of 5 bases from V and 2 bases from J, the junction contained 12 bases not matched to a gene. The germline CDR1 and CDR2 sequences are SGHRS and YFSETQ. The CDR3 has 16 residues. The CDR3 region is CASRRAPGQDQETQYF. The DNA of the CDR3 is TGCGCCAGCAGGAGGGCCCCTGGACAGGATCAAGAGACCCAGTACTTC.

The CDR3 region has the DNA TGTGCCAGCAGTCCCGAGACTAGCGGGAGATACGAGCAGTACTTC. Residues: CASSPETSGRYEQYF. The rearrangement links TRBV28 to TRBJ2-7; 12 bases align to TRBD2. This CDR3 has 15 residues. Germline values: CDR1 MDHEN, CDR2 SYDVKM. Unmatched junction bases numbered 6, after V lost 5 bases and J lost 4 bases.

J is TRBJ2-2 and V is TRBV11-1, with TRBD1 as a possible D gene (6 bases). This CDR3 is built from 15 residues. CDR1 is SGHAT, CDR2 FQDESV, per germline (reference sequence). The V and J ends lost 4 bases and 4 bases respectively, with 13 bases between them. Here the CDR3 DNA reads TGTGCCAGCAGCTCCTACAGGGTCACCACCGGGGAGCTGTTTTTT. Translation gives CASSSYRVTTGELFF.

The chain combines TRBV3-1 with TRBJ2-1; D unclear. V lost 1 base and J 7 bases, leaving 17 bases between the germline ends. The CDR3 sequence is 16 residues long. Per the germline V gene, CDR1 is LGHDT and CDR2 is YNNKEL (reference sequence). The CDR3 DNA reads TGTGCCAGCAGCCAAGGTGCACTCGAATATTGGAATGAGCAGTTCTTC. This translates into CASSQGALEYWNEQFF.

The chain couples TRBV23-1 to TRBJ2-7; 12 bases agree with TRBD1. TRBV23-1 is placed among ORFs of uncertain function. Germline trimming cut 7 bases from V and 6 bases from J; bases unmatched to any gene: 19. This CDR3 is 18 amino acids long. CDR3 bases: TGCGCCAGCAAACGATTAGCCGGGACAGGGGGCGACAGGGGCGAGCAGTACTTC. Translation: CASKRLAGTGGDRGEQYF.

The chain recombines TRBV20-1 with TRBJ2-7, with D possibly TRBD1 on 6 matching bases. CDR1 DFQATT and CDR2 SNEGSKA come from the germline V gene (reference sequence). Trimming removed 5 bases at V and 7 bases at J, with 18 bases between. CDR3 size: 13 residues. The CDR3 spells CSARHRVREEQYF. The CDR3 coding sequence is TGCAGTGCTCGTCACAGGGTAAGGGAGGAGCAGTACTTC.

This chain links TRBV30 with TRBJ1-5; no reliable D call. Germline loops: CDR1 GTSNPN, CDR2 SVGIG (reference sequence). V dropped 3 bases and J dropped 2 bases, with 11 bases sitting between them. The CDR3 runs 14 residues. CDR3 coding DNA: TGTGCCTGGAGACAGCACGGGGGCAATCAGCCCCAGCATTTT. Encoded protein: CAWRQHGGNQPQHF.

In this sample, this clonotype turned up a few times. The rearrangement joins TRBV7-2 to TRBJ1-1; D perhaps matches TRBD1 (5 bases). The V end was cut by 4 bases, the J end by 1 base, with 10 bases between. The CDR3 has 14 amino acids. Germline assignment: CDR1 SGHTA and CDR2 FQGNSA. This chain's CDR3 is CASSSGTANTEAFF. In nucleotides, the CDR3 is TGTGCCAGCAGCTCAGGGACGGCGAACACTGAAGCTTTCTTT.

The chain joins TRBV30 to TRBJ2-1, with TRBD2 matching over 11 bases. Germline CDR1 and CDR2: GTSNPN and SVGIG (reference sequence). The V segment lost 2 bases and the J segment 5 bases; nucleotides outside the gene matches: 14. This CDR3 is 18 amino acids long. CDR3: CAWSLASGRLVPNNEQFF. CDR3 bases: TGTGCCTGGAGTTTGGCTAGCGGGAGGTTAGTCCCCAACAATGAGCAGTTCTTC.

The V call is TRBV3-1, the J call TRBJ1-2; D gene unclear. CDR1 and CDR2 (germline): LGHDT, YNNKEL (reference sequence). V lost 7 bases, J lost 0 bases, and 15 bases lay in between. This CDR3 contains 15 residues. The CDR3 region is CASTPPGPSNYGYTF. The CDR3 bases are TGTGCCAGCACCCCACCTGGACCGTCTAACTATGGCTACACCTTC.

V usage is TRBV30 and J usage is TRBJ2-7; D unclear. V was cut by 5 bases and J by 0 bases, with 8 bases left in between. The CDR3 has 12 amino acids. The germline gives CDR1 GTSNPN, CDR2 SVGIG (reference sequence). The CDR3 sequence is CAWGPSSYEQYF. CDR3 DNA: TGTGCCTGGGGCCCCAGCTCCTACGAGCAGTACTTC.

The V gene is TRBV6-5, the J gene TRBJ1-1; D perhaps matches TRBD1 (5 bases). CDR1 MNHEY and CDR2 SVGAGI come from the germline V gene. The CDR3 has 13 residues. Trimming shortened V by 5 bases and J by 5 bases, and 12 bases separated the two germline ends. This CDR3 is CASSHPGSTEAFF. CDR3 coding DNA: TGTGCCAGCAGTCACCCAGGGAGTACTGAAGCTTTCTTT.

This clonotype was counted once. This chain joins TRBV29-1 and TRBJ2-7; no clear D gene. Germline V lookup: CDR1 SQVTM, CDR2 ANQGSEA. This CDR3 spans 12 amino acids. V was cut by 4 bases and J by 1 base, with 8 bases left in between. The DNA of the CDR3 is TGCAGCGTTGCCACGGAGTCCTACGAGCAGTACTTC. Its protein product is CSVATESYEQYF.

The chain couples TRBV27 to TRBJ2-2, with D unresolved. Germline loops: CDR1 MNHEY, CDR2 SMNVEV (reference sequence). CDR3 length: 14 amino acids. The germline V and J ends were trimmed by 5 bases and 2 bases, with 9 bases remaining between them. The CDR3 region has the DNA TGTGCCAGCAGTCCGACCCACAACACCGGGGAGCTGTTTTTT. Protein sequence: CASSPTHNTGELFF.

The CDR3 reads CASSRTSGPYEQYF. The CDR3 region has the DNA TGTGCCAGCAGCCGGACTAGCGGACCCTACGAGCAGTACTTC. This chain joins TRBV7-9 and TRBJ2-7; 10 bases line up with TRBD2. The CDR3 totals 14 residues. CDR1 is SEHNR and CDR2 is FQNEAQ in the germline V gene (reference sequence). Trimming removed 5 bases from V and 2 bases from J; junction bases left unmatched: 3.